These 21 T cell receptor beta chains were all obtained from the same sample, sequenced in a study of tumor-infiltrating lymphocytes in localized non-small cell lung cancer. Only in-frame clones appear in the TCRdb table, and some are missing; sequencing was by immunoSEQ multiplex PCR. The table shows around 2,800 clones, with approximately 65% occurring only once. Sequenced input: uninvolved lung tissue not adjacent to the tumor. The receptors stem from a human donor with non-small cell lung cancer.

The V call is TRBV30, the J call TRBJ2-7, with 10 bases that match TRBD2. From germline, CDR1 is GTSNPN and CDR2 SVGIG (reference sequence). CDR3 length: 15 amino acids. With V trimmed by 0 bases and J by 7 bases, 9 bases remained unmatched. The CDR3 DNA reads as TGTGCCTGGAGTGTAATCCTAGCGGGGGCGTGGGAGCAGTACTTC. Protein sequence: CAWSVILAGAWEQYF.

CDR3 amino acids: CASSSGASSGGPQETQYF. The CDR3 DNA sequence: TGTGCCAGCAGCTCTGGGGCCTCTAGCGGGGGGCCTCAAGAGACCCAGTACTTC. This chain links TRBV5-4 with TRBJ2-5; 11 nucleotides match TRBD2. After removal of 3 bases from V and 2 bases from J, the junction contained 12 bases not matched to a gene. CDR3 length: 18 residues. Germline V gene sequence: CDR1 SGHNT, CDR2 YYREEE (reference sequence). Using reference TRBV5-4 and TRBJ2-5 for the parts outside the CDR3, the full variable domain is ETGVTQSPTHLIKTRGQQVTLRCSSQSGHNTVSWYQQALGQGPQFIFQYYREEENGRGNFPPRFSGLQFPNYSSELNVNALELDDSALYLCASSSGASSGGPQETQYFGPGTRLLVL.

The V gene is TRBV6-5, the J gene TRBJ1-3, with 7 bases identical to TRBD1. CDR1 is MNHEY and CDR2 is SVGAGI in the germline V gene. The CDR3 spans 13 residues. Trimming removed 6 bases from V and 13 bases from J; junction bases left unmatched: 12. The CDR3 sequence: CASSPNPGQKIYF. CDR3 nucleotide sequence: TGTGCCAGCAGCCCCAACCCGGGACAGAAGATATATTTT.

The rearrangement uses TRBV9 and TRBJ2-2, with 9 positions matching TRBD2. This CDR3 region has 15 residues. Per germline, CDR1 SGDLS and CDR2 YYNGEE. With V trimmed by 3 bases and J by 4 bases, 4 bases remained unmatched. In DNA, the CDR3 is TGTGCCAGCAGCGAGCGGGGGGTCCTCACCGGGGAGCTGTTTTTT. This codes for CASSERGVLTGELFF.

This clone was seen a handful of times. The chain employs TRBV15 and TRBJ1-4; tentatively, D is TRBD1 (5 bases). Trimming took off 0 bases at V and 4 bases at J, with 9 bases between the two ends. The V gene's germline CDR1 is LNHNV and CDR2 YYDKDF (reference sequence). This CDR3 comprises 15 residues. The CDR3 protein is CATSRDGGHNEKLFF. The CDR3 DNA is TGTGCCACCAGCAGAGACGGGGGTCATAATGAAAAACTGTTTTTT.

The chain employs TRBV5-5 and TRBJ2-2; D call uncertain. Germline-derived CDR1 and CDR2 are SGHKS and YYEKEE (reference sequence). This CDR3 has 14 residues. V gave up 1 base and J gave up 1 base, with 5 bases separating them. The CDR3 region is CASSLPVNTGELFF. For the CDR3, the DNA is TGTGCCAGCAGCTTGCCGGTGAACACCGGGGAGCTGTTTTTT.

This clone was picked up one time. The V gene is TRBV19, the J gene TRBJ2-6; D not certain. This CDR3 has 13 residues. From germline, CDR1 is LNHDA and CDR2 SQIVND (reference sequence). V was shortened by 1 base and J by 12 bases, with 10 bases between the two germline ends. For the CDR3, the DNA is TGTGCCAGTAGTATAGGGCTTGGCCTCGTCCTGACTTTC. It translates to CASSIGLGLVLTF.

The CDR3 reads CASSPPEVRDTQYF. The CDR3 DNA sequence: TGTGCCAGCTCACCACCGGAGGTCCGGGATACGCAGTATTTT. This chain joins TRBV18 and TRBJ2-3; maybe TRBD2 (5 bases). The V end lost 0 bases, the J end lost 6 bases, and 10 bases lay between the germline ends. CDR3 size: 14 residues. The V gene's germline CDR1 is KGHSH and CDR2 LQKENI.

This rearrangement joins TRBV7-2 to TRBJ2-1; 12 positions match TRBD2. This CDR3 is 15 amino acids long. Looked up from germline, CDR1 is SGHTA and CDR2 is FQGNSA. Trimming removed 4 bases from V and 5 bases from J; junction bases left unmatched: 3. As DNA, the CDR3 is TGTGCCAGCAGCTCTAGCGGGGGGGCCCACAATGAGCAGTTCTTC. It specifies CASSSSGGAHNEQFF. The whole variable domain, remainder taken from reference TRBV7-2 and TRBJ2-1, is GAGVSQSPSNKVTEKGKDVELRCDPISGHTALYWYRQSLGQGLEFLIYFQGNSAPDKSGLPSDRFSAERTGGSVSTLTIQRTQQEDSAVYLCASSSSGGAHNEQFFGPGTRLTVL.

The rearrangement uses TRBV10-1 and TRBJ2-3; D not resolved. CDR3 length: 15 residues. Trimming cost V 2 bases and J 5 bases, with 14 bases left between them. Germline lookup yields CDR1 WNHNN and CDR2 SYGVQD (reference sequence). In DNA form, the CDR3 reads TGCGCCAGCAGTGAGGGGCAGCTAGGGCGAGATACGCAGTATTTT. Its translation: CASSEGQLGRDTQYF.

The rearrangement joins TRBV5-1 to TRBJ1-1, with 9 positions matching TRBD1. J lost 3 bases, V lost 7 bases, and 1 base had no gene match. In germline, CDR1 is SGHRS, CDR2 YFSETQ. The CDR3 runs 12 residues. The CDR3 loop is CASGTGYTEAFF. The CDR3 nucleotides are TGCGCCAGCGGGACAGGGTACACTGAAGCTTTCTTT.

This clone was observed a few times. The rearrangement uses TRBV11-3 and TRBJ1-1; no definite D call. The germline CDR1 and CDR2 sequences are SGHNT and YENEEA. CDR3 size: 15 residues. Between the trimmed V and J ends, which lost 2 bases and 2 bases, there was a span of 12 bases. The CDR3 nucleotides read TGTGCCAGCAGCTTAAGGGAGGGTCCTAACACTGAAGCTTTCTTT. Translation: CASSLREGPNTEAFF.

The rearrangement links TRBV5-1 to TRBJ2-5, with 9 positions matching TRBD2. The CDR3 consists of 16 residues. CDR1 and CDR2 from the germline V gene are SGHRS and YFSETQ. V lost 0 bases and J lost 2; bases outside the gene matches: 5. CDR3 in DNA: TGCGCCAGCAGCTTGGGGTCTAGCGGGGCTCAAGAGACCCAGTACTTC. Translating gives CASSLGSSGAQETQYF.

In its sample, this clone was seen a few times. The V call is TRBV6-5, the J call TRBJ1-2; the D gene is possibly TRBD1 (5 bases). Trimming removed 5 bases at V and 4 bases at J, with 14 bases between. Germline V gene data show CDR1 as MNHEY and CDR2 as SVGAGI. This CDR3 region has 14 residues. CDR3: CASSEQGGGYGYTF. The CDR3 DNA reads TGTGCCAGCAGTGAGCAGGGTGGGGGCTATGGCTACACCTTC.

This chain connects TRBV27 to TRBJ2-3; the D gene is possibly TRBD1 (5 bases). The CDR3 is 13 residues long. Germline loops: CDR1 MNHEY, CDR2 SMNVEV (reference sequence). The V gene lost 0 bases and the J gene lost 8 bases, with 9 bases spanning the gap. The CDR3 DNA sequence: TGTGCCAGCAGTTTATCTTTCCAGGGTACGCAGTATTTT. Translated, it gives CASSLSFQGTQYF.

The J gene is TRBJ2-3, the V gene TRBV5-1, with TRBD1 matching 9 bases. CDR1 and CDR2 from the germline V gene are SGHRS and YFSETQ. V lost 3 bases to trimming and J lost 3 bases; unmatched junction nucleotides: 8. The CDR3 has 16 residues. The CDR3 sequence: CASSSDGQGWTDTQYF. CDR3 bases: TGCGCCAGCAGCTCAGATGGACAGGGGTGGACAGATACGCAGTATTTT.

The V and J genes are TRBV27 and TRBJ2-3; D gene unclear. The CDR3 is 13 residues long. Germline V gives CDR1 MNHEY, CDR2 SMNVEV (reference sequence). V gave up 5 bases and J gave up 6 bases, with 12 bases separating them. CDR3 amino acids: CASSISRPDTQYF. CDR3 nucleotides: TGTGCCAGCAGTATCTCTAGACCTGATACGCAGTATTTT.

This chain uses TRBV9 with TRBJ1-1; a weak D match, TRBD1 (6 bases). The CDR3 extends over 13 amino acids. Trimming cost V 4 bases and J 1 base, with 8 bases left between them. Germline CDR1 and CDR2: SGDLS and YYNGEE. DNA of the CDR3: TGTGCCAGCAGCCGGACAGAGAACACTGAAGCTTTCTTT. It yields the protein CASSRTENTEAFF.

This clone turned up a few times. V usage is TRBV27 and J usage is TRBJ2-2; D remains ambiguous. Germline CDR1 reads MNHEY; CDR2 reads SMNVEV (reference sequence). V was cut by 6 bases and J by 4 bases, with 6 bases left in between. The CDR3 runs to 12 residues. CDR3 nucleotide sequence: TGTGCCAGCAGCTCCGGCACCGGGGAGCTGTTTTTT. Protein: CASSSGTGELFF.

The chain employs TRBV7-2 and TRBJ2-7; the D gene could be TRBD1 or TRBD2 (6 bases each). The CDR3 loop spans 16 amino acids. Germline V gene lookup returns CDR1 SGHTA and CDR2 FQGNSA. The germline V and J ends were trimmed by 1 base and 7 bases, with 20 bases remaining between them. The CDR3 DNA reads TGTGCCAGCAGCTTAGGGAGGGACAACTCGATCTTTGAGCAGTACTTC. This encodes CASSLGRDNSIFEQYF. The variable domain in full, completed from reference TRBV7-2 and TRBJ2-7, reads GAGVSQSPSNKVTEKGKDVELRCDPISGHTALYWYRQSLGQGLEFLIYFQGNSAPDKSGLPSDRFSAERTGGSVSTLTIQRTQQEDSAVYLCASSLGRDNSIFEQYFGPGTRLTVT.

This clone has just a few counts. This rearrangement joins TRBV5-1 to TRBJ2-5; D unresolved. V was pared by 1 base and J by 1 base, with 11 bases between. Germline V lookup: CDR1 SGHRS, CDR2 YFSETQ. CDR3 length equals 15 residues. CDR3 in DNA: TGCGCCAGCAGCTTGCTACCCCAAAGCCAAGAGACCCAGTACTTC. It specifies CASSLLPQSQETQYF.